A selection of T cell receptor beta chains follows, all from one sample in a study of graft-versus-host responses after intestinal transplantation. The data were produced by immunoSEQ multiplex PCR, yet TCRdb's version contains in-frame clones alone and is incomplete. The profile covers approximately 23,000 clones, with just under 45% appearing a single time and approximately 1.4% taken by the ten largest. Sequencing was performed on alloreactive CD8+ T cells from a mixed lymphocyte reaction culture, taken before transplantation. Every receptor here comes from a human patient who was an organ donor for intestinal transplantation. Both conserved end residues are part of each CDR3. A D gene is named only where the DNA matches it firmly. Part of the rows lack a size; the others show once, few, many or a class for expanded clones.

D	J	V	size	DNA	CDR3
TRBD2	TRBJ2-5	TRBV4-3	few	TGCGCCAGCAGCCAAGCGGGAGGGCCAGAGACCCAGTACTTC	CASSQAGGPETQYF
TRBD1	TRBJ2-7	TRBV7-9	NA	TGTGCCAGCAGCTGGACAGGGGGCTACGAGCAGTACTTC	CASSWTGGYEQYF
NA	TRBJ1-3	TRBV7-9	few	TGTGCAGGTTCTGGGGCGCACTCTGGAAACACCATATATTTT	CAGSGAHSGNTIYF
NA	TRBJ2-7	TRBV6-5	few	TGTGCCAGCAGTCTGGACGAGATCTACGAGCAGTACTTC	CASSLDEIYEQYF
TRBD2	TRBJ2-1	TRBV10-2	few	TGCGCCAGCACTCCACTAGCGTCGTACAATGAGCAGTTCTTC	CASTPLASYNEQFF
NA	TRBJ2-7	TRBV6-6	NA	TGTGCCAGCAGTTTGTCAGGCCGGGACGAGCAGTACTTC	CASSLSGRDEQYF
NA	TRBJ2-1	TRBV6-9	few	TGTGCCAGCAGTTGGTCGCTCGAGTACAATGAGCAGTTCTTC	CASSWSLEYNEQFF
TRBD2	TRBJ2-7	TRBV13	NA	TGTGCCAGCAGCTTAACCCTCGGGACTAGCGGGAGTACCTACGAGCAGTACTTC	CASSLTLGTSGSTYEQYF
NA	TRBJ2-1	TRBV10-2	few	TGCGCCAGCTCGGTCCTACAATACAATGAGCAGTTCTTC	CASSVLQYNEQFF
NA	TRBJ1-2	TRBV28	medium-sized	TGTGCCAGCAGTTTTTGGGGGTCTAATGGGCCCCCGGGGGGCTACACCTTC	CASSFWGSNGPPGGYTF